The source of this T cell receptor (beta chain) is a study of cytomegalovirus exposure and HLA in healthy donors listed by TCRdb under 2017. For the study in its entirety: According to an earlier analysis of a few hundred of the donors, about 179 million T cells yielded 117 million unique TCR beta sequences and about 300 Gb of sequence data. An early release covering 550 to 700 HLA-typed donors comprised roughly 300 gigabases of sequencing data and about 90 million unique TCR sequences. Of the 398 genotyped donors, 65% to 90% fell in the genetic ancestry cluster associated with self-reported Caucasian donors. The study aimed to test whether signatures of past pathogen exposure could be identified by cataloging public T cell receptors. Using immunosequencing, the study profiled T cell repertoires from 640 or so subjects and related those repertoires to cytomegalovirus serostatus. Along with the roughly 670-subject first cohort, a separate validation cohort of about 110 different subjects was used. To predict cytomegalovirus infection status, the study combined high-throughput TCR immunosequencing, statistical association of individual TCRs with disease status, and machine learning. To study patterns of TCR occurrence, a later analysis re-analyzed previously published TCR beta repertoires from several hundred donors and added high-resolution HLA genotyping. The later analysis used no new phenotypic data to find candidate immune exposures, relying instead on TCR beta sequences and their occurrence across donors. In an earlier analysis of around 540 of the donors, high-throughput TCR beta sequencing was used to judge whether each TCR beta V gene segment behaved as functional or pseudogenic. Donor age, sex, ethnicity and CMV serostatus were collected together with the repertoire data. In a later genetic analysis, genome-wide SNP genotypes for about three fifths of the roughly 670 donors were used, and that subset was treated as a discovery cohort. Every discovery cohort repertoire had been produced on one sequencing platform. HLA typing covered class I and class II loci at four-digit resolution. Typing coverage varied by locus: roughly 620-640 donors for A, B, C, DRB1 and DQB1; around 560 for DQA1; some 610 for DPA1; roughly 470 for DPB1. About 5 DR-DQ haplotypes were handled as single units for association and clustering, since linkage in the cohort was strong. On average, roughly 200,000 unique TCR beta nucleotide sequences were sequenced per donor among fewer than 500 genotyped donors of the cohort, with 15% to 20% of those sequences being non-productive.

Receptor amplification or capture employed the immunoSEQ multiplex PCR assay. The multiplex PCR relied on a mix of 60 forward primers for TCR Vbeta segments and 13 reverse primers for TCR Jbeta segments. A multiplex PCR assay on genomic DNA amplified the CDR3 region of rearranged TCR beta genes. The amplified TCR beta libraries were sequenced on the Illumina HiSeq System as 87-base-pair reads. Per the original workflow: A later analysis tallied 70 million to 100 million unique TCR beta chains across the 700 or so repertoires, and some 12 million of those chains were shared by two or more donors. Raw reads were error-corrected and collapsed into unique sequences by a nearest-neighbor algorithm in which closely related sequences were merged to remove PCR and sequencing errors. V, D and J gene segments were assigned by aligning CDR3 sequences to IMGT reference sequences. For a sequence to be retained, at least a six-nucleotide match to both a V gene segment and a J gene segment was required. Rearrangements were called productive when the CDR3 lacked stop codons and stayed in frame with V and J; all others were non-productive. CDR3 was defined according to IMGT convention as the region running from the second conserved V-encoded cysteine to the conserved J-encoded phenylalanine. In an earlier analysis of roughly 610 of the donors, sequences lacking an unambiguous match to a single V gene segment were excluded. In an earlier analysis of almost 600 of the donors, a V segment was called functional when productive rearrangements were above 56.7%, and segregating when the standard deviation between donors exceeded 5%. To diagnose cytomegalovirus status from the catalog of TCR beta chain sequences, a statistical classification framework was built. A later analysis assigned V and J genes by comparing TCR nucleotide sequences with IMGT/GENE-DB human TR gene sequences. The TCRdist pipeline was used in a later analysis to assign CDR3 sequences and most-parsimonious VDJ recombination scenarios. In a later analysis, each TCR beta chain was defined by its CDR3 amino acid sequence together with its V-gene family, and reads lacking a unique V-gene family were excluded. To address suspected cross-contamination and a sequencing artifact, a later analysis removed a few hundred highly shared, low-generation-probability nucleotide sequences. For each public chain, a later analysis derived a clonal expansion index from normalized ranks of inferred template counts within each repertoire. In a later analysis, generation probabilities were computed using a VDJ recombination model fitted to out-of-frame rearrangements, and the results were checked against IGoR. Hypergeometric tests were used in a later analysis to score TCR-TCR, TCR-HLA and TCR-CMV co-occurrence, with a repertoire-size bias correction applied to the TCR pairs. In a later analysis, false discovery rates were estimated by permuting HLA or CMV assignments 20 times. A later analysis grouped co-occurring TCRs with DBSCAN, adding TCRdist sequence similarity when clustering within HLA-allele-positive subsets. Repertoires with fewer than 30,000 or more than 120,000 public chains, plus five repertoires with anomalous nucleotide sharing, were excluded from co-occurrence clustering. Drawn from immuneACCESS, this table holds only the in-frame rearrangements with V and J called that TCRdb kept. Clones are partly lost; checked studies trace under half to an unresolved V gene and leave the rest unexplained. For V, J and clone size, that table is used; D and trimming come from the DNA. Across this sample there are around 100,000 clones, with about four fifths seen only once. The ten largest clones add up to 6% to 8% of the sample.

The CDR3 runs 15 amino acids, cysteine and phenylalanine included. Of the read, only the CDR3 DNA is kept; its 45 bases are in frame from base 1. In the germline V gene, CDR1 corresponds to SGDLS and CDR2 to YYNGEE. V gives up 4 bases and J gives up 8 bases, and the segment between their germline ends measures 18 bases. Notes on this clone: Its antigen is not yet known. No much larger clone is present one base from it, and per-base qualities are unavailable.

What the study reported, not specific to this receptor: According to a later analysis, TCR association rates differed among HLA loci, with DRB1 alleles showing the most associated TCRs and HLA-C alleles showing the fewest. In an earlier analysis of approximately 590 of the donors, most TCR beta V segments were observed in productive rearrangements about 87% or about 30% of the time, broadly matching IMGT annotations. A later genetic analysis associated a missense DCLRE1C variant with V-gene and J-gene trimming of TCR beta chains, and an independent cohort replicated the association. Linkage disequilibrium might explain the correlated functional status among segregating V segments, but an unknown experimental factor could not be ruled out. CMV serostatus was the only immune exposure information available for the cohort. A further reported finding was that TCR beta sequences accurately predicted the HLA-A and HLA-B alleles for most subjects in the first cohort. Sequencing depth was assumed to be roughly uniform across donors in the presence/absence analyses, though that assumption may not hold. Some IMGT-functional V segments, including TRBV6-2 and TRBV6-3, could not be told apart with the 87-base-pair reads, so those segments were excluded. The study gave a list of about 160 TCR beta chains associated with cytomegalovirus. A later analysis found that most CMV-associated TCR beta chains appeared HLA-restricted, with HLA associations seemingly driven largely by CMV exposure. This cohort had only TCR beta chains sequenced, and the lack of alpha or paired-chain data limited which features could be detected. According to a later analysis, parvovirus B19, influenza, CMV and Epstein-Barr virus appeared linked to several top co-occurrence clusters. HLA typing was unavailable for some donors at each locus, so association tests used only the typed subset. A later genetic analysis reported fewer N-insertions in productive TCRs among donors in an Asian-associated ancestry cluster than the roughly 690-donor mean. Compared with equally common non-associated chains, HLA-associated TCR beta chains in a later analysis were more clonally expanded and had lower generation probabilities. A cluster of highly shared sequence variants was judged likely to represent a technical artifact of the sequencing pipeline. In vitro tests confirmed that three of the cytomegalovirus-associated TCR beta chains recognize cytomegalovirus antigens. While some public TCRs were present in many individuals, most TCR sequences turned up only very rarely across donors. The authors suggested that the approach could potentially be extended to other disease states and immunological phenotypes. Seventeen rarely observed V segments, including chromosome 9 orphons, were excluded from the earlier analysis of some 590 of the donors because counts were too low. A later analysis associated 15,000 or so TCR beta sequences with specific HLA alleles at a false discovery rate of 0.05. Assigning TCR associations to individual alleles was difficult when HLA alleles, especially DR and DQ, strongly co-occurred. The classifier was reported to diagnose cytomegalovirus status with high specificity and sensitivity in both the original and validation cohorts.

The cohort comprised some 700 healthy bone marrow donors. At the time of sampling, all cohort members were nominally healthy, though unrecorded immune exposures were likely present. The donor tested CMV seronegative, placing the donor among the approximately 360 seronegative members of the cohort. Every donor gave a peripheral blood sample, and the peripheral blood mononuclear cells from that sample were used for TCR beta sequencing. The Qiagen DNeasy Blood Extraction Kit was used to extract genomic DNA from the blood cell samples. This receptor was obtained from a man aged 25-45 years in good health and CMV-seronegative. The sequenced sample consisted of PBMCs. The sequence links TRBV9 to TRBJ1-4; TRBD1 is possibly the D segment (5 matching bases). The DNA reads as follows: TGTGCCAGCAGCCCTATCGGGGGAAGAGGGGAAAAACTGTTTTTT. Its protein is CASSPIGGRGEKLFF.